This TCR beta chain was retrieved from a study of blood T cell repertoires in COVID-19 (dated by TCRdb to 2019 to 2021). At the level of the whole study: Collaborator samples came from the United States, Italy and Spain and covered acute and convalescent phases of COVID-19. The material from the prospective study consisted of cDNA or gDNA derived from T cells, B-cell-depleted T cells, or PBMCs. Subjects who had been exposed to COVID-19, were actively infected with it, or had recovered from it provided the deeply sampled blood TCRbeta repertoires that made up the dataset. The repertoires were released in a freely available public database intended as a resource for research on the immune response to SARS-CoV-2. Samples came from the ongoing ImmuneRACE study (first 160 participants) plus 1,254 subjects from 6 global collaborators. Sample metadata almost always included a de-identified subject ID, COVID-19 status, age in years and sex. Where HLA class I and class II types were available, the types were taken from metadata supplied by the sample provider, not from assay-based typing.

What the work shows at the level of the full study, not this receptor alone: How much clinical and demographic metadata was included differed by source and by participant, and the metadata was provided uncurated.

On this clone: Its antigen remains undetermined. No qualities accompany the bases; no much larger clone lies one base away.

Whole blood was collected in K2EDTA tubes by collaborating institutions according to the institutions' own protocols. For TCRbeta analysis, collaborators shipped samples in one of three forms: frozen whole blood, isolated PBMCs, or DNA extracted from either of those sample types. CDR3 length: 17 amino acids, cysteine to phenylalanine. The read is trimmed to its CDR3 DNA, 51 bases read in frame from base 1. CDR1 is given as ENHRY and CDR2 as SYGVKD, both from the germline V gene. Trimmed from V: 3 bases; trimmed from J: 10 bases; junction bases lacking a gene match: 10. TCRbeta CDR3 regions were amplified from genomic DNA using the immunoSEQ Assay, a bias-controlled multiplex PCR. In the source study's methods: The number of nucleated cells in each sample was estimated from the amplification of reference gene primers within the assay. Sequence reads were collapsed and filtered to measure the absolute abundance of every unique TCRbeta CDR3 rearrangement. Productive Simpson clonality was computed per sample as the square root of Simpson's diversity index over productive rearrangements. TCRdb's version of the immuneACCESS table is confined to in-frame rearrangements and falls short of the full clone set. An unresolved V gene accounts for under half of the shortfall where checked; the remainder is of unknown origin. The DNA was the basis for D and trimming; V, J and clone size are from that table. The sample table lists 350,000 to 550,000 clones, 75% to 90% of them with a count of one. The biggest ten clones account for roughly 4% of the sample.

This clonotype was sampled from a woman aged 25 to 39 with acute or convalescent COVID-19. The chain is made from TRBV10-3 and TRBJ2-1; 15 junctional bases match TRBD2. The specimen was peripheral blood. The CDR3 sequence is CAISDRGLAGGPGEQFF. The DNA sequence is given as TGTGCCATCAGTGACCGAGGACTAGCGGGGGGGCCGGGAGAGCAGTTCTTC.